A single sample is the source of the 3 T cell receptor beta chains below, sequenced in a study of CD8 T cells in ankylosing spondylitis. Study findings and constraints: In ankylosing spondylitis blood, a motif of about 8 highly homologous TCR beta variants appeared characteristic.

Each CDR3 protein is one row after TCRdb ran MiXCR on the 5' RACE reads. This table holds 700,000 to 1,000,000 distinct CDR3 sequences, 12% found once. Antigen specificity for these receptors is unknown. The sequencing input was blood, either unsorted or a sorted T cell fraction (not recorded which). Receptors were obtained from a male donor with ankylosing spondylitis.

This clonotype was counted between two and nine times. The gene calls are TRBV18 and TRBJ2-7; tentatively, D is TRBD1 (6 bases). Per germline, CDR1 KGHSH and CDR2 LQKENI. This CDR3 comprises 16 residues. V was shortened by 1 base and J by 1 base, with 14 bases between the two germline ends. The CDR3 nucleotides read TGTGCCAGCTCACCACTTAACGTCGGGACATCCTACGAGCAGTACTTC. Protein: CASSPLNVGTSYEQYF.

The table lists this clonotype with a few counts. The CDR3 sequence: CSAGRGGSSGANVLTF. For the CDR3, the DNA is TGCAGTGCTGGAAGGGGGGGGAGCTCTGGGGCCAACGTCCTGACTTTC. V and J are TRBV20-1 and TRBJ2-6, with D maybe TRBD2 (7 bases). The germline CDR1 and CDR2 sequences are DFQATT and SNEGSKA (reference sequence). Trimming cost V 5 bases and J 0 bases, with 14 bases left between them. The CDR3 runs to 16 residues.

The chain joins TRBV20-1 to TRBJ1-4, with D possibly being TRBD1 (6 bases). The CDR3 sequence is 14 residues long. CDR1 is DFQATT, CDR2 SNEGSKA, per germline (reference sequence). The V gene lost 6 bases and the J gene lost 5 bases, with 16 bases spanning the gap. CDR3 residues: CSAGRRGLNEKLFF. In DNA, the CDR3 is TGCAGTGCCGGCCGGAGGGGGTTAAATGAAAAACTGTTTTTT.